A single sample is the source of the 8 T cell receptor beta chains below, sequenced in a study of regulatory T cells in long-lasting Graves disease. To make TCR beta libraries, researchers used iRepertoire HTBI primers and Arm-PCR of CDR3 regions. TCRdb used MiXCR to reprocess the multiplex PCR reads, holding one entry per CDR3 protein. Among almost 450,000 distinct CDR3 sequences, less than 20% were seen once, and the ten largest hold about 10%. Time point described: newly diagnosed GD, antithyroid drugs for less than 3 months. Generation of the TCR library employed RNA extracted from PBMCs. The sample was also reused in another study, on T cells in Graves' hyperthyroidism and ophthalmopathy.

This specimen consisted of peripheral blood mononuclear cells (PBMCs), obtained at new diagnosis, from a patient treated with antithyroid drugs. The source of these receptors is a woman aged 30 to 39 with Graves disease.

As to this clonotype: The junction shows a germline mismatch at one end, possibly a read error. This CDR3 is CASSLVTGPGNYDYTF. The CDR3 nucleotides read TGTGCCAGCAGTTTAGTGACAGGCCCGGGGAACTATGACTACACCTTC. The chain joins TRBV12-3 or TRBV12-4 to TRBJ1-2; D perhaps matches TRBD1 (6 bases). The CDR3 extends over 16 amino acids.

The V call is TRBV14, the J call TRBJ2-1; 12 bases are shared with TRBD2. V lost 0 bases to trimming and J lost 4 bases; unmatched junction nucleotides: 10. CDR3 length: 19 amino acids. Germline V lookup: CDR1 SGHDN, CDR2 FVKESK. CDR3: CASSQDFGLAGSLYNEQFF. Written as DNA, the CDR3 is TGTGCCAGCAGCCAAGATTTCGGACTAGCGGGGTCACTTTACAATGAGCAGTTCTTC. The whole variable domain, remainder taken from reference TRBV14 and TRBJ2-1, is EAGVTQFPSHSVIEKGQTVTLRCDPISGHDNLYWYRRVMGKEIKFLLHFVKESKQDESGMPNNRFLAERTGGTYSTLKVQPAELEDSGVYFCASSQDFGLAGSLYNEQFFGPGTRLTVL.

At least ten counts were recorded for this clonotype. The J gene is TRBJ1-1, the V gene TRBV5-1; no reliable D call. In germline, CDR1 is SGHRS, CDR2 YFSETQ. This CDR3 is built from 14 residues. The V and J ends lost 1 base and 2 bases respectively, with 9 bases between them. This CDR3 reads CASSLSASNTEAFF. DNA for the CDR3: TGCGCCAGCAGCTTGTCAGCATCAAACACTGAAGCTTTCTTT.

This clonotype was seen more than once but under ten times. The CDR3, as DNA: TGTGCCATCAGTGGAGGGAAGCAGGCAACTAATGAAAAACTGTTTTTT. This encodes CAISGGKQATNEKLFF. The V and J genes are TRBV10-3 and TRBJ1-4, with D unclear. Per the germline V gene, CDR1 is ENHRY and CDR2 is SYGVKD. V gave up 4 bases and J gave up 0 bases, with 12 bases separating them. CDR3 size: 16 residues.

This clonotype was counted only a few times. The chain has TRBV11-2 and TRBJ2-7; a weak D match, TRBD1 (5 bases). Trimming pared 3 bases from V and 1 base from J, leaving 13 bases between. Per the germline V gene, CDR1 is SGHAT and CDR2 is FQNNGV. CDR3 length: 15 amino acids. This CDR3 reads CASSFRVERSYEQYF. Here the CDR3 DNA reads TGTGCCAGCAGCTTCAGGGTGGAGCGTTCCTACGAGCAGTACTTC.

Ten or more counts support this clonotype. This chain links TRBV28 with TRBJ1-6; 9 nucleotides agree with TRBD1. The germline V gene encodes CDR1 MDHEN and CDR2 SYDVKM. This CDR3 is built from 15 residues. Trimming at V came to 6 bases and at J to 9 bases, leaving 9 bases not matched to a gene. The CDR3 bases are TGTGCCAGCAGATTTACAGGGGGCGCTTTTTCACCCCTCCACTTT. It encodes CASRFTGGAFSPLHF.

This clonotype was recorded a few times. The V and J genes are TRBV7-6 and TRBJ2-2, with D possibly being TRBD2 (6 bases). Germline loops: CDR1 SGHVS, CDR2 FNYEAQ. CDR3 length: 17 amino acids. The ends were cut back, 2 bases at V and 1 base at J, with 14 bases in the middle. In DNA, the CDR3 is TGTGCCAGCAGCTTAAAGAACCTCGGGGGGAACACCGGGGAGCTGTTTTTT. It translates to CASSLKNLGGNTGELFF.

The V gene is TRBV11-3, the J gene TRBJ2-2, with 9 nucleotides matching TRBD1. The CDR3 loop spans 17 amino acids. V was pared by 5 bases and J by 6 bases, with 13 bases of the junction left unmatched. The germline CDR1 and CDR2 sequences are SGHNT and YENEEA. CDR3 coding DNA: TGTGCCAGCAGCCTTACCGGGACAGGGTTTGGTGCCGGGGAGCTGTTTTTT. This codes for CASSLTGTGFGAGELFF.